Listed below are T cell receptor beta chains from one sample, sequenced in a study of shared clonotypes between healthy human individuals. Measured with immunoSEQ multiplex PCR; TCRdb has only the in-frame clones, and not every one. This sample carries approximately 2.4 million clones, roughly 95% of them seen once, and the ten largest clones take roughly 0.13%. Sequenced material: naive CD4+ T cells sorted from blood. Receptors were obtained from a man aged 18 to 29 in good health. Both conserved end residues are part of each CDR3. D genes are given only for firm matches. Clone size, where shown, is once, few, many, or a class for clones that have expanded.

d_gene | j_gene | abundance | v_gene | CDR3nt | CDR3aa
TRBD2 | TRBJ2-7 | - | TRBV7-9 | TGTGCCAGCAGCCAGACCGGGACTAGCCCCAACGAGCAGTACTTC | CASSQTGTSPNEQYF
- | TRBJ1-2 | - | TRBV6-5 | TGTGCCAGCAAAAGAGGGGGGCTTAACTATGGCTACACCTTC | CASKRGGLNYGYTF
- | TRBJ2-1 | once | TRBV21-1 | TGTGCCAGCAGCCCGTGGGACGTGTGCTCCTACAATGAGCAGTTCTTC | CASSPWDVCSYNEQFF
- | TRBJ1-6 | - | TRBV20-1 | TGCAGTGCTAGAGAGGGGGCTCCCCTCCACTTT | CSAREGAPLHF
- | TRBJ2-7 | - | TRBV11-3 | TGTGCCAGCACCCCTAGGTGGGGACCCTACGAGCAGTACTTC | CASTPRWGPYEQYF
TRBD1 | TRBJ1-1 | once | TRBV11-1 | TGTGCCAGCAACCCGGGGGACAGGGAGAACACTGAAGCTTTCTTT | CASNPGDRENTEAFF
- | TRBJ2-3 | - | TRBV25-1 | TGTGCCAGCAGTGATTGGCAGCGCACAGATACGCAGTATTTT | CASSDWQRTDTQYF
- | TRBJ1-3 | - | TRBV6-5 | TGTGCCAGCAGCCGACAGGCTGGAAACACCATATATTTT | CASSRQAGNTIYF
- | TRBJ1-2 | - | TRBV7-9 | TGTGCCAGCACCCTCCGGGAGGGGAACTATGGCTACACCTTC | CASTLREGNYGYTF
- | TRBJ2-3 | - | TRBV5-6 | TGTGCCAGCAGCTTGGCCTTCGGGGGAGGAGATACGCAGTATTTT | CASSLAFGGGDTQYF
- | TRBJ2-3 | - | TRBV5-6 | TGTGCCAGCAGCCATAACCGCTTTTCGGGAGATACGCAGTATTTT | CASSHNRFSGDTQYF
TRBD1 | TRBJ1-2 | - | TRBV9 | TGTGCCAGCAGCGTAGGGACAGGGTCCTATGGCTACACCTTC | CASSVGTGSYGYTF
TRBD1 | TRBJ1-2 | - | TRBV19 | TGTGCCAGTAGTATATGGACAGGGAGGGACTATGGCTACACCTTC | CASSIWTGRDYGYTF
TRBD1 | TRBJ2-7 | - | TRBV2 | TGTGCCAGCAGTCCGGACAGGGTCCGTACCTACGAGCAGTACTTC | CASSPDRVRTYEQYF
TRBD2 | TRBJ2-2 | - | TRBV10-3 | TGTGCCATCAGTGAGCGGGGGACTAGCGGGTATATCACCGGGGAGCTGTTTTTT | CAISERGTSGYITGELFF
- | TRBJ2-1 | - | TRBV5-1 | TGCGCCAGCAGCCCGCTTGGGGCTGGATATCGTGATGAGCAGTTCTTC | CASSPLGAGYRDEQFF
- | TRBJ1-5 | - | TRBV2 | TGTGCCAGCAGTGAAGAAAGTTTCGCTCAGCCCCAGCATTTT | CASSEESFAQPQHF
- | TRBJ1-3 | - | TRBV7-8 | TGTGCCAGCAGCTTAAGTGGAGGGTGGAACACCATATATTTT | CASSLSGGWNTIYF
- | TRBJ1-5 | - | TRBV13 | TGTGCCAGCAGCTTAAGATCGACAGGTAATCAGCCCCAGCATTTT | CASSLRSTGNQPQHF
TRBD1 | TRBJ2-3 | once | TRBV6-5 | TGTGCCAGCACCAGGGGGACAGGGGGCACAGATACGCAGTATTTT | CASTRGTGGTDTQYF
- | TRBJ2-7 | - | TRBV6-5 | TGTGCCAGCAGTCCTCTAGCGTCCTACGAGCAGTACTTC | CASSPLASYEQYF
TRBD2 | TRBJ2-1 | - | TRBV2 | TGTGCCAGCAGGACCGACCCTGGGACTAGCGGGAGAAATGAGCAGTTCTTC | CASRTDPGTSGRNEQFF
TRBD1 | TRBJ1-1 | - | TRBV18 | TGTGCCAGCTCACCCCAGGGACAGGGTGGCACTGAAGCTTTCTTT | CASSPQGQGGTEAFF
- | TRBJ2-7 | - | TRBV5-1 | TGCGCCAGCAGAATTGCCGTTTCCGGTACTTCCTACGAGCAGTACTTC | CASRIAVSGTSYEQYF
- | TRBJ1-6 | - | TRBV18 | TGTGCCAGCTCTGGACAGTCTAATTCACCCCTCCACTTT | CASSGQSNSPLHF
- | TRBJ2-7 | - | TRBV6-1 | TGTGCCAGCAGTGAGGGGTTGGTCGGCACTTATCGGAGTACTAGCGAGCAGTACTTC | CASSEGLVGTYRSTSEQYF
- | TRBJ2-5 | - | TRBV7-2 | TGTGCCAGCAGCTTAAACAACCAAGAGACCCAGTACTTC | CASSLNNQETQYF
- | TRBJ1-5 | - | TRBV28 | TGTGCCAGCAGTGTCCCCTACGTAAGGAATCAGCCCCAGCATTTT | CASSVPYVRNQPQHF
- | TRBJ1-1 | - | TRBV28 | TGTGCCAGCAGCCCCGTTTCCCGGAACACTGAAGCTTTCTTT | CASSPVSRNTEAFF
TRBD2 | TRBJ2-1 | - | TRBV6-4 | TGTGCCAGCAGTCCAGCGGGGAGCTCCTACAATGAGCAGTTCTTC | CASSPAGSSYNEQFF
- | TRBJ1-6 | few | TRBV6-5 | TGTGCCAGCAGGAATACCTATGACAGCTCACCCCTCCACTTT | CASRNTYDSSPLHF
- | TRBJ1-1 | - | TRBV5-1 | TGCGCCAGCAGCGCCTTGGACAGCCTGAACACTGAAGCTTTCTTT | CASSALDSLNTEAFF
- | TRBJ2-5 | - | TRBV1 | TGCACCAGCAGCCACGGGACAGTCCAAGAGACCCAGTACTTC | CTSSHGTVQETQYF
- | TRBJ2-1 | - | TRBV11-2 | TGTGCCAGCAGACCAGCAGGGACCAGCTCCTACAATGAGCAGTTCTTC | CASRPAGTSSYNEQFF
- | TRBJ1-3 | once | TRBV6-6 | TGTGCCAGCAGTTACGAGCCCGGCAACGGAAACACCATATATTTT | CASSYEPGNGNTIYF
TRBD2 | TRBJ2-2 | once | TRBV11-2 | TGTGCCACCCGACTAGCGGGAGGTGCGGGGGAGCTGTTTTTT | CATRLAGGAGELFF
TRBD1 | TRBJ2-7 | - | TRBV2 | TGTGCCAGAAGTGGGACAGGGGGCTACGAGCAGTACTTC | CARSGTGGYEQYF
- | TRBJ2-2 | once | TRBV7-8 | TGTGCCAGCAGCTTACCCGGGGCTAACACCGGGGAGCTGTTTTTT | CASSLPGANTGELFF
TRBD2 | TRBJ2-1 | - | TRBV7-2 | TGTGCCAGCAGCCCGGGACTAGCGGGAGAATACAGGTCGGACAATGAGCAGTTCTTC | CASSPGLAGEYRSDNEQFF
- | TRBJ2-5 | - | TRBV30 | TGTGCCTGGAGTGGACGGGAGACCCAGTACTTC | CAWSGRETQYF
TRBD1 | TRBJ1-2 | - | TRBV19 | TGTGCCAGTAGTCCTCGGACAGGGGACGGCTACACCTTC | CASSPRTGDGYTF
TRBD1 | TRBJ2-7 | - | TRBV5-1 | TGCGCCAGCAGTGGGCAGGGGGCAAGGTACGAGCAGTACTTC | CASSGQGARYEQYF
- | TRBJ2-2 | - | TRBV19 | TGTGCCAGTAGTAATGGGGCCGGGACGATGAACACCGGGGAGCTGTTTTTT | CASSNGAGTMNTGELFF
TRBD2 | TRBJ2-3 | - | TRBV6-1 | TGTGCCAGCAGTGGGCGGGAGAGGGGCACAGATACGCAGTATTTT | CASSGRERGTDTQYF
TRBD2 | TRBJ2-2 | - | TRBV30 | TGTGCCTGGACGCCACTAGCGGGGCCGGGGGAGCTGTTTTTT | CAWTPLAGPGELFF
- | TRBJ1-2 | - | TRBV12-5 | TGTGCTAGTGGCGAAGACCTTGGACAGTTCTATGGCTACACCTTC | CASGEDLGQFYGYTF
TRBD1 | TRBJ2-3 | - | TRBV11-3 | TGTGCCAGCAGCTCCGGACAGGGGAAAACAGATACGCAGTATTTT | CASSSGQGKTDTQYF
- | TRBJ2-1 | - | TRBV18 | TGTGCCAGCTCAAACACTCGACTAGACAATGAGCAGTTCTTC | CASSNTRLDNEQFF
TRBD2 | TRBJ2-7 | - | TRBV5-4 | TGTGCCAGCAGCCCCGGACTAGCGGGGACCTCCTACGAGCAGTACTTC | CASSPGLAGTSYEQYF
- | TRBJ2-7 | - | TRBV5-5 | TGTGCCAGCAGCGTCGACCGGGGCTCTCTTTACGAGCAGTACTTC | CASSVDRGSLYEQYF
- | TRBJ1-2 | - | TRBV5-6 | TGTGCCAGCAGCCCACCGCGGGGCAGAATAAACTATGGCTACACCTTC | CASSPPRGRINYGYTF
TRBD1 | TRBJ2-7 | - | TRBV25-1 | TGTGCCAGCAGTGAAGGTATCGGGACAGCCTACGAGCAGTACTTC | CASSEGIGTAYEQYF
TRBD1 | TRBJ2-4 | - | TRBV6-1 | TGTGCCAGCAGTTGGACAGGGAAAGCCAAAAACATTCAGTACTTC | CASSWTGKAKNIQYF
- | TRBJ2-3 | - | TRBV25-1 | TGTGCCAGCAGTGGGTTTAGCGGCACAGATACGCAGTATTTT | CASSGFSGTDTQYF
- | TRBJ2-3 | - | TRBV7-2 | TGTGCCAGCAGCTTAGCGGGGGCGGTCACAGATACGCAGTATTTT | CASSLAGAVTDTQYF